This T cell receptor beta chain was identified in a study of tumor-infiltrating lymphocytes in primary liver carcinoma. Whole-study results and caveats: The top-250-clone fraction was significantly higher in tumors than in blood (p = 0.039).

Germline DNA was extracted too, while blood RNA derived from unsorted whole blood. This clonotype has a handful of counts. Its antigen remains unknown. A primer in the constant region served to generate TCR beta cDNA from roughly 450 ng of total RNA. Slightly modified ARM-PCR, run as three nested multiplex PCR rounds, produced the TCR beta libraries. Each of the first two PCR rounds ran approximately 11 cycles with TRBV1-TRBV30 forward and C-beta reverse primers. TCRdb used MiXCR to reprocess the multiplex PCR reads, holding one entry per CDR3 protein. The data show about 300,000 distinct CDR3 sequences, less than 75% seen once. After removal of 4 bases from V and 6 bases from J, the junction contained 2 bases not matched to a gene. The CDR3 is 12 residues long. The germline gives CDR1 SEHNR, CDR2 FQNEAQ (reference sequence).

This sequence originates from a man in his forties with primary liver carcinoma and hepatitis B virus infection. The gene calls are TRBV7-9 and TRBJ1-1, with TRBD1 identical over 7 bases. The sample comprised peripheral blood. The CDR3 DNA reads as TGTGCCAGCAGCTACAGGGGTTCTGAAGCTTTCTTT. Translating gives CASSYRGSEAFF.